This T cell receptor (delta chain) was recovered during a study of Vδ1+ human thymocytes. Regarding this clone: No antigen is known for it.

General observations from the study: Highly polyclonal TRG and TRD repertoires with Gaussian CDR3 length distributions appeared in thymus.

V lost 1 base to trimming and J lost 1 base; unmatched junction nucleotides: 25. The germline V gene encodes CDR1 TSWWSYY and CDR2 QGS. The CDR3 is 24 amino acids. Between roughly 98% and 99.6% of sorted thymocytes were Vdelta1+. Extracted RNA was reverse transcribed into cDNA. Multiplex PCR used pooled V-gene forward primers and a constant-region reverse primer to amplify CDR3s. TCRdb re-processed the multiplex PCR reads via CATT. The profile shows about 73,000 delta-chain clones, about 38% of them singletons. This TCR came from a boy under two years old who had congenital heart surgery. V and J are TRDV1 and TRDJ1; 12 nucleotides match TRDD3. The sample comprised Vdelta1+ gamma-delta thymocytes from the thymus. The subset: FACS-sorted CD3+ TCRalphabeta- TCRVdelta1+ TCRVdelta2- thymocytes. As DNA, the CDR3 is TGTGCTCTTGGGGAACAATTGTCACTTCCACCCGTACTGGGGGATACCCCTTCCACCGATAAACTCATCTTT. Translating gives CALGEQLSLPPVLGDTPSTDKLIF.